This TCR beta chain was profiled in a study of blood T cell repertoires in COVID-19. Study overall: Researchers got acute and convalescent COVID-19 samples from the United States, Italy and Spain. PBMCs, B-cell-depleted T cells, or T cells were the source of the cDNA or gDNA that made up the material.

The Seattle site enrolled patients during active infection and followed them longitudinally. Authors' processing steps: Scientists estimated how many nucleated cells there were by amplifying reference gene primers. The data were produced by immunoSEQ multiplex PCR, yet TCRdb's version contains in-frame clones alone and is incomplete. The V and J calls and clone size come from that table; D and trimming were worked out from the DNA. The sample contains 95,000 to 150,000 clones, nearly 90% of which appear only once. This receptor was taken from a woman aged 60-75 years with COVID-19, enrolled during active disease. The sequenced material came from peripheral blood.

CDR3 bases: TGTGCCAGCAGCCAAGGTGTAGCGGCCTACAATGAGCAGTTCTTC. Its translation: CASSQGVAAYNEQFF. The chain combines TRBV14 with TRBJ2-1; D perhaps matches TRBD2 (6 bases). This CDR3 is 15 amino acids long. The V and J ends lost 1 base and 2 bases respectively, with 9 bases between them. Per the germline V gene, CDR1 is SGHDN and CDR2 is FVKESK.